The next 2 T cell receptor beta chains were all read from a single sample in a study of blood T cell repertoires in COVID-19. Generated by immunoSEQ multiplex PCR, the TCRdb table keeps only in-frame clones and is missing some. The table includes some 69,000 clones, nearly 90% detected once. The sequenced sample consisted of peripheral blood. These TCRs come from a woman aged 45-65 years with active COVID-19.

V usage is TRBV11-3 and J usage is TRBJ2-1; TRBD2 matches 7 bases. This CDR3 comprises 14 residues. Germline V gives CDR1 SGHNT, CDR2 YENEEA. V was clipped by 3 bases and J by 2 bases; unmatched bases: 1. CDR3 amino acids: CASSLGGAYNEQFF. The CDR3 DNA reads as TGTGCCAGCAGCTTGGGAGGGGCCTACAATGAGCAGTTCTTC.

J is TRBJ1-5 and V is TRBV3-1 (or the pseudogene TRBV3-2); possibly TRBD1 for D (6 bases). This CDR3 is built from 17 residues. Germline V CDR1 and CDR2: LGHDT, YNNKEL (reference sequence). The V gene lost 1 base and the J gene lost 2 bases, with 15 bases spanning the gap. CDR3 nucleotide sequence: TGTGCCAGCAGCCAAGCAGGGGCCGCCTTGGGCAATCAGCCCCAGCATTTT. Protein: CASSQAGAALGNQPQHF.